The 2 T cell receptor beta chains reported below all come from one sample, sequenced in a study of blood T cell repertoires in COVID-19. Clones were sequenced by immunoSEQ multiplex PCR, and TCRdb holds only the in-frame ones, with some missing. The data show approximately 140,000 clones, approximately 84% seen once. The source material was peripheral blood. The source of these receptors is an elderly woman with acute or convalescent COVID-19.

As DNA, the CDR3 is TGTGCCAGCTCACCACCCGGGACTAGTGGGGGGAATGAGCAGTTCTTC. It translates to CASSPPGTSGGNEQFF. The genes are TRBV18 and TRBJ2-1; TRBD2 agrees at 8 bases. Germline lookup yields CDR1 KGHSH and CDR2 LQKENI. The CDR3 loop spans 16 amino acids. With V trimmed by 0 bases and J by 7 bases, 8 bases remained unmatched.

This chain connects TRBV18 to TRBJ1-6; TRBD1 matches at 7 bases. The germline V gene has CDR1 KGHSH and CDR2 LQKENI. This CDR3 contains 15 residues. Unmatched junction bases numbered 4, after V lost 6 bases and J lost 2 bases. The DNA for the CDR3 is TGTGCCAGCTCGTACGACAGGGCCTATAATTCACCCCTCCACTTT. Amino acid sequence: CASSYDRAYNSPLHF. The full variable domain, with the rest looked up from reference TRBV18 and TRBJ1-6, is NAGVMQNPRHLVRRRGQEARLRCSPMKGHSHVYWYRQLPEEGLKFMVYLQKENIIDESGMPKERFSAEFPKEGPSILRIQQVVRGDSAAYFCASSYDRAYNSPLHFGNGTRLTVT.